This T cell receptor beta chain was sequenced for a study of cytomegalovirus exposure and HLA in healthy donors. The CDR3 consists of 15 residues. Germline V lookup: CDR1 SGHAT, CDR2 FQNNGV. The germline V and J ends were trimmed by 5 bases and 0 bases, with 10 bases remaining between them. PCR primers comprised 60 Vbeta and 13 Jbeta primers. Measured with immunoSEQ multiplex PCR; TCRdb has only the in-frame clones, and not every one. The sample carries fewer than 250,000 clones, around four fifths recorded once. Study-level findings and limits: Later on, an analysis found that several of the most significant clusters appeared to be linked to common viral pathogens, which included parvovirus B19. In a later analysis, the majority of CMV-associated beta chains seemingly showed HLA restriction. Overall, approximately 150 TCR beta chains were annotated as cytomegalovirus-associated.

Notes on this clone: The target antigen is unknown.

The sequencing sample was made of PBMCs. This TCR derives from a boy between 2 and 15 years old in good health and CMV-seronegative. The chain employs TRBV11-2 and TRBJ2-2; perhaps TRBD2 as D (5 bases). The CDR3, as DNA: TGTGCCAGCAGCCTCCATAGCGCGAACACCGGGGAGCTGTTTTTT. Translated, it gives CASSLHSANTGELFF.